This section outlines one T cell receptor (beta chain) sequence together with its context. The sample originates from a study of blood T cell repertoires in COVID-19. The wider study: Acute and convalescent COVID-19 specimens originated in the United States, Italy and Spain. The analysed material was cDNA or gDNA that came from T cells, B-cell-depleted T cells, or PBMCs.

The CDR3 spans 16 residues. The germline V gene encodes CDR1 ENHRY and CDR2 SYGVKD. The V end lost 0 bases, the J end lost 3 bases, and 14 bases lay between the germline ends. In the original processing: Amplified reference gene primers provided the basis for estimating nucleated cell counts. Assay used: immunoSEQ multiplex PCR; TCRdb lists only in-frame clones, some missing. V and J calls and clone size are those listed in that table; D and trimming were worked out from the DNA. The data show 120,000 or so clones, about 85% seen once. This TCR derives from a human donor in a cohort sampled during active COVID-19. Sequenced input: peripheral blood. The V and J genes are TRBV10-3 and TRBJ2-5, with D tentatively TRBD1 (6 bases). The CDR3 region has the DNA TGTGCCATCAGTGAGTCAAACCCCTCAGGGGAAGAGACCCAGTACTTC. Translating gives CAISESNPSGEETQYF.